The 29 T cell receptor beta chains in this list originate from one sample, sequenced in a study of cytomegalovirus exposure and HLA in healthy donors. Only in-frame clones appear in the TCRdb table, and some are missing; sequencing was by immunoSEQ multiplex PCR. The sample lists more than 300,000 clones, 86% occurring once. Input material: PBMCs. These receptors originate from a woman in her late teens or twenties in good health and CMV-seronegative.

The J gene is TRBJ1-1, the V gene TRBV4-1, with 8 bases identical to TRBD1. The CDR3 covers 18 residues. Trimming removed 2 bases from V and 5 bases from J; junction bases left unmatched: 16. Germline assignment: CDR1 MGHRA and CDR2 YSYEKL. This chain's CDR3 is CASSQNSPTGGLRTEAFF. In nucleotides, the CDR3 is TGCGCCAGCAGCCAAAATTCTCCCACAGGGGGGCTACGGACTGAAGCTTTCTTT.

This clone was recorded once. CDR3 sequence reads: CASSQERGAVTEAFF. The DNA for the CDR3 is TGCGCCAGCAGCCAAGAACGTGGAGCGGTCACTGAAGCTTTCTTT. The chain combines TRBV4-1 with TRBJ1-1; D unresolved. With 0 bases removed from V and 4 bases from J, the gap between germline ends came to 12 bases. CDR1 is MGHRA, CDR2 YSYEKL, per germline. The CDR3 contains 15 residues.

V gene TRBV30 combines with J gene TRBJ2-2, with 8 positions matching TRBD2. V shed 2 bases and J 6 bases; nucleotides not matched to a gene: 17. Germline values: CDR1 GTSNPN, CDR2 SVGIG (reference sequence). This CDR3 is built from 18 residues. CDR3: CAWSRGLEVSLRSGELFF. As DNA, the CDR3 is TGTGCCTGGAGTAGGGGACTAGAGGTGTCCCTTAGGTCCGGGGAGCTGTTTTTT.

The chain recombines TRBV7-8 with TRBJ1-5; no firm D call. V was pared by 5 bases and J by 0 bases, with 8 bases between. Germline CDR1 is SGHVS and CDR2 is FQNEAQ. The CDR3 runs to 14 residues. The CDR3 loop is CASSLRLSNQPQHF. The CDR3, as DNA: TGTGCCAGCAGCCTACGACTTAGCAATCAGCCCCAGCATTTT.

The chain links TRBV5-4 to TRBJ2-1; D may be TRBD1 (6 bases). The CDR3 totals 15 residues. Germline CDR1 is SGHNT and CDR2 is YYREEE (reference sequence). V was shortened by 2 bases and J by 5 bases, with 14 bases between the two germline ends. In DNA form, the CDR3 reads TGTGCCAGCAGCTTCTTACAGACAGGCGACAATGAGCAGTTCTTC. Translating gives CASSFLQTGDNEQFF.

The chain employs TRBV27 and TRBJ1-6; D is uncertain. The CDR3 spans 17 residues. Germline V CDR1 and CDR2: MNHEY, SMNVEV (reference sequence). The V and J ends lost 1 base and 7 bases respectively, with 17 bases between them. The CDR3 DNA sequence: TGTGCCAGCAGTTTATTCAGGCTAAGGTCAGAGAATTCACCCCTCCACTTT. This sequence encodes CASSLFRLRSENSPLHF.

V is TRBV30 and J is TRBJ2-5; a weak D match, TRBD2 (6 bases). Looked up from germline, CDR1 is GTSNPN and CDR2 is SVGIG (reference sequence). This CDR3 is built from 13 residues. Trimming pared 1 base from V and 3 bases from J, leaving 9 bases between. In nucleotides, the CDR3 is TGTGCCTGGAGTGGCGGGATGGAAGAGACCCAGTACTTC. Amino acids: CAWSGGMEETQYF.

The rearrangement joins TRBV15 to TRBJ2-4, with 7 bases lining up with TRBD2. The trim removed 8 bases at V and 7 bases at J, leaving 5 bases unmatched. CDR3 length: 12 amino acids. The V gene's germline CDR1 is LNHNV and CDR2 YYDKDF (reference sequence). The CDR3 loop reads CATGERGNIQYF. CDR3 nucleotide sequence: TGTGCCACCGGAGAGCGGGGCAACATTCAGTACTTC.

The chain combines TRBV28 with TRBJ2-3; TRBD1 agrees at 7 bases. The CDR3 consists of 16 residues. V shed 5 bases and J 4 bases; nucleotides not matched to a gene: 12. Germline CDR1 is MDHEN and CDR2 is SYDVKM. The CDR3 region is CASSGVRGGGSDTQYF. CDR3 in DNA: TGTGCCAGCAGTGGAGTAAGAGGGGGCGGGTCAGATACGCAGTATTTT.

The rearrangement links TRBV28 to TRBJ2-2, with 10 positions matching TRBD2. V was clipped by 1 base and J by 7 bases; unmatched bases: 6. Looked up from germline, CDR1 is MDHEN and CDR2 is SYDVKM. This CDR3 comprises 16 residues. CDR3 coding DNA: TGTGCCAGCAGTTTATCAGCGGGGGGGCATGGCGGGGAGCTGTTTTTT. Protein product: CASSLSAGGHGGELFF.

The CDR3 coding sequence is TGTGCCAGCAGTTTAACGGGTCTAGGGGCAGGGGGCCCATATAGCAATCAGCCCCAGCATTTT. Translation gives CASSLTGLGAGGPYSNQPQHF. The chain uses TRBV27 and TRBJ1-5; 8 nucleotides align to TRBD1. The CDR3 length is 21 residues. Germline values: CDR1 MNHEY, CDR2 SMNVEV (reference sequence). V shed 2 bases, J shed 0 bases, and the junction held 18 bases outside the gene matches.

This chain joins TRBV27 and TRBJ2-1; TRBD2 matches 14 bases. V gave up 5 bases and J gave up 3 bases; unmatched junction bases: 15. The CDR3 runs 20 residues. CDR1 and CDR2 (germline): MNHEY, SMNVEV (reference sequence). The CDR3 DNA sequence: TGTGCCAGCAGTGACTCGGGACTAGCGGGAGAAATAAAAAACTACAATGAGCAGTTCTTC. Protein: CASSDSGLAGEIKNYNEQFF.

The genes are TRBV25-1 and TRBJ2-1, with a weak D call TRBD2 (6 bases). V lost 1 base and J lost 2, with 12 bases in between. This CDR3 is built from 16 residues. Germline-derived CDR1 and CDR2 are MGHDK and SYGVNS. The CDR3 region has the DNA TGTGCCAGCAGTGAATTCGATCCTAGCGCCTACAATGAGCAGTTCTTC. Its translation is CASSEFDPSAYNEQFF.

This clone has a handful of counts. This rearrangement joins TRBV7-2 to TRBJ1-5; the D gene is possibly TRBD1 (5 bases). V shed 4 bases and J shed 6 bases, with 16 bases lying between them. Germline values: CDR1 SGHTA, CDR2 FQGNSA. The CDR3 is made up of 15 amino acids. CDR3 sequence reads: CASSSASGNGQPQHF. The CDR3, as DNA: TGTGCCAGCAGCTCCGCCTCAGGGAATGGTCAGCCCCAGCATTTT.

The rearrangement joins TRBV6-5 to TRBJ1-2, with TRBD1 matching 7 bases. Germline CDR1 is MNHEY and CDR2 is SVGAGI. The CDR3 is 12 amino acids. V shed 6 bases, J shed 4 bases, and the junction held 2 bases outside the gene matches. The DNA for the CDR3 is TGTGCCAGCAGGACAGGGCCCTATGGCTACACCTTC. It encodes CASRTGPYGYTF.

The chain couples TRBV11-2 to TRBJ2-5; TRBD2 matches at 11 bases. Germline V gene sequence: CDR1 SGHAT, CDR2 FQNNGV. The CDR3 length is 16 residues. Trimming cost V 1 base and J 4 bases; bases outside gene matches: 5. The CDR3 sequence is CASSLGRLAGGETQYF. The CDR3 DNA reads TGTGCCAGCAGCTTAGGTCGCCTAGCGGGAGGAGAGACCCAGTACTTC. Combining the CDR3 with reference TRBV11-2 and TRBJ2-5 gives the whole variable domain EAGVAQSPRYKIIEKRQSVAFWCNPISGHATLYWYQQILGQGPKLLIQFQNNGVVDDSQLPKDRFSAERLKGVDSTLKIQPAKLEDSAVYLCASSLGRLAGGETQYFGPGTRLLVL.

The chain is built from TRBV30 and TRBJ2-1; 13 bases are shared with TRBD2. Germline assignment: CDR1 GTSNPN and CDR2 SVGIG (reference sequence). V was pared by 2 bases and J by 10 bases, with 14 bases of the junction left unmatched. The CDR3 covers 17 residues. CDR3 amino acids: CAWSSQAGTSGTREQFF. The CDR3 DNA follows: TGTGCCTGGAGTTCCCAAGCCGGGACTAGCGGGACTCGCGAGCAGTTCTTC.

The chain has TRBV7-2 and TRBJ2-1, with a weak D call TRBD1 (5 bases). Germline CDR1 and CDR2: SGHTA and FQGNSA. Trimming shortened V by 6 bases and J by 0 bases, and 12 bases separated the two germline ends. The CDR3 has 15 residues. CDR3 DNA sequence: TGTGCCAGCAGGTATGATAGGGGCTCCTACAATGAGCAGTTCTTC. Translating gives CASRYDRGSYNEQFF.

The count of this clone is one. The V call is TRBV6-5, the J call TRBJ2-1; D is possibly TRBD1 (5 bases). This CDR3 spans 13 amino acids. Germline-derived CDR1 and CDR2 are MNHEY and SVGAGI. Trimming pared 2 bases from V and 9 bases from J, leaving 11 bases between. The CDR3 DNA sequence: TGTGCCAGCAGTTACAGGGGCCGTACTGAGCAGTTCTTC. It yields the protein CASSYRGRTEQFF.

The chain couples TRBV18 to TRBJ2-7, with 7 bases identical to TRBD2. Germline V gene data show CDR1 as KGHSH and CDR2 as LQKENI. The CDR3 covers 15 residues. The V segment lost 3 bases and the J segment 5 bases; nucleotides outside the gene matches: 10. The CDR3 DNA follows: TGTGCCAGCTCACCCAGCCGGGGGGAGGTCCACGAGCAGTACTTC. Protein: CASSPSRGEVHEQYF.

This clone is a singleton in its sample. The chain employs TRBV28 and TRBJ2-7; 10 positions match TRBD1. The length of the CDR3 is 15 residues. Germline-derived CDR1 and CDR2 are MDHEN and SYDVKM. J lost 5 bases, V lost 5 bases, and 9 bases had no gene match. The CDR3 reads CASSRTGTGENEQYF. The CDR3 DNA reads TGTGCCAGCAGTCGAACCGGGACAGGGGAAAACGAGCAGTACTTC.

V gene TRBV5-1 combines with J gene TRBJ1-1, with D possibly being TRBD1 (5 bases). Germline-derived CDR1 and CDR2 are SGHRS and YFSETQ. The germline V and J ends were trimmed by 1 base and 3 bases, with 7 bases remaining between them. The CDR3 loop spans 13 amino acids. As DNA, the CDR3 is TGCGCCAGCAGCTTGTCAGGGTACACTGAAGCTTTCTTT. Translating gives CASSLSGYTEAFF. The full variable domain, with the rest looked up from reference TRBV5-1 and TRBJ1-1, is KAGVTQTPRYLIKTRGQQVTLSCSPISGHRSVSWYQQTPGQGLQFLFEYFSETQRNKGNFPGRFSGRQFSNSRSEMNVSTLELGDSALYLCASSLSGYTEAFFGQGTRLTVV.

This clone was counted between two and nine times. The chain recombines TRBV5-4 with TRBJ2-1; D not certain. Germline V gives CDR1 SGHNT, CDR2 YYREEE (reference sequence). V shed 0 bases and J shed 6 bases, with 4 bases lying between them. This CDR3 has 12 residues. The chain's CDR3 is CASSLGGNEQFF. CDR3 nucleotide sequence: TGTGCCAGCAGCTTGGGCGGCAATGAGCAGTTCTTC.

J is TRBJ2-1 and V is TRBV5-6, with D possibly TRBD2 on 5 matching bases. V was cut by 4 bases and J by 2 bases, with 16 bases left in between. The CDR3 extends over 16 amino acids. CDR1 is SGHDT and CDR2 is YYEEEE in the germline V gene. The CDR3 loop reads CASSPRGAAAYNEQFF. The DNA of the CDR3 is TGTGCCAGCAGCCCACGGGGTGCAGCGGCCTACAATGAGCAGTTCTTC.

The rearrangement links TRBV6-5 to TRBJ2-7, with D hard to call. Trimming removed 5 bases from V and 0 bases from J, with 11 bases in between. The CDR3 spans 14 residues. CDR1 is MNHEY and CDR2 is SVGAGI in the germline V gene. The CDR3 reads CASSRVESSYEQYF. CDR3 in DNA: TGTGCCAGCAGTCGGGTGGAGAGCTCCTACGAGCAGTACTTC.

J is TRBJ2-7 and V is TRBV27; 11 bases fit TRBD2. Germline assignment: CDR1 MNHEY and CDR2 SMNVEV (reference sequence). V was clipped by 3 bases and J by 5 bases; unmatched bases: 9. The CDR3 loop spans 16 amino acids. CDR3 sequence reads: CASSLSTSGRVNEQYF. Here the CDR3 DNA reads TGTGCCAGCAGTTTGAGTACTAGCGGGAGAGTGAACGAGCAGTACTTC.

V usage is TRBV7-6 and J usage is TRBJ1-1, with 8 nucleotides matching TRBD1. Germline V gives CDR1 SGHVS, CDR2 FNYEAQ. The junction had 4 bases not matched to a gene; V was cut back by 4 bases and J by 0 bases. The CDR3 is 15 amino acids. The CDR3 region has the DNA TGTGCCAGCAGCTCCCGGACAGGGATGAACACTGAAGCTTTCTTT. This codes for CASSSRTGMNTEAFF.

V is TRBV6-5 and J is TRBJ2-1, with D possibly matching TRBD2 (5 bases). This CDR3 has 14 amino acids. V was shortened by 2 bases and J by 3 bases, with 8 bases between the two germline ends. Germline V CDR1 and CDR2: MNHEY, SVGAGI. The CDR3 is CASSYVGDYNEQFF. The CDR3 nucleotides are TGTGCCAGCAGTTACGTCGGGGACTACAATGAGCAGTTCTTC.

In DNA, the CDR3 is TGCGCCAGCAGCCAAGGACTAGGTTGGGAGCAGTTCTTC. As protein: CASSQGLGWEQFF. The chain joins TRBV4-1 to TRBJ2-1; D perhaps matches TRBD2 (6 bases). The CDR3 has 13 residues. The germline gives CDR1 MGHRA, CDR2 YSYEKL. Trimming removed 1 base at V and 10 bases at J, with 11 bases between.